This TCR beta chain was documented in a study of blood T cell repertoires in COVID-19 (dated by TCRdb to 2019 to 2021). Study-wide context: Collaborator samples came from the United States, Italy and Spain and covered acute and convalescent phases of COVID-19. The prospective study material was composed of cDNA or gDNA derived from T cells, B-cell-depleted T cells, or PBMCs. Subjects who had been exposed to COVID-19, were actively infected with it, or had recovered from it provided the deeply sampled blood TCRbeta repertoires that made up the dataset. The repertoires were made available in a free public database intended to serve as a resource for research on the immune response to SARS-CoV-2. The samples were drawn from the first 160 participants of the ongoing ImmuneRACE study and from 1,254 subjects provided by 6 global collaborators. Sample metadata almost always included a de-identified subject ID, COVID-19 status, age in years and sex. Where HLA class I and class II types were available, the types were taken from metadata supplied by the sample provider, not from assay-based typing. Broad study findings and their caveats: How much clinical and demographic metadata was included differed by source and by participant, and the metadata was provided uncurated.

To note about this clone: Which antigen it targets is not known. No quality values exist for individual bases; no much larger clone is one base distant.

Looking up the germline V gene yields CDR1 SGHTA and CDR2 FQGNSA. From the cysteine up to the phenylalanine, the CDR3 has a length of 15 residues. Solely the CDR3 DNA is kept, with 45 bases framed from the first base. V is clipped by 3 bases and J by 0 bases, and the sequence between their germline boundaries is 9 bases long. TCRbeta CDR3 regions were amplified from genomic DNA using the immunoSEQ Assay, a bias-controlled multiplex PCR. Per the authors' processing: The number of nucleated cells in each sample was estimated from the amplification of reference gene primers within the assay. To quantify the absolute abundance of each unique TCRbeta CDR3 rearrangement, sequence reads were collapsed and filtered. For each sample, productive Simpson clonality was calculated as the square root of Simpson's diversity index over productive rearrangements. TCRdb's version of the immuneACCESS table is confined to in-frame rearrangements and falls short of the full clone set. An unresolved V gene accounts for under half of the shortfall where checked; the remainder is of unknown origin. V, J and clone size are taken as reported in that table, and D and trimming were inferred from the DNA itself. This sample has approximately 200,000 clones in its table, and around 85% of those were observed once. About 3.5% of the sample belongs to the ten largest clones.

In the prospective study, participants were 18 to 89 years old, resided in fewer than 25 geographic areas of the United States, and were enrolled through a virtual design. In the prospective study, participants were assigned to cohorts based on the clinical history participants reported in a screening survey and a study questionnaire. ImmuneRACE Cohort 3 recovered participants were defined by two consecutive negative NP/OP PCR tests, healthcare professional clearance, or symptom resolution. Mobile phlebotomists in the prospective study collected whole blood, serum and a nasopharyngeal or oropharyngeal swab from every participant. Prospective study participants could optionally give additional blood draws and questionnaires over a roughly 2-month period. Before DNA extraction, blood samples from the prospective study were shipped at room temperature or frozen.

This clonotype was sampled from a woman in her 30s who had recovered from COVID-19. In this chain, TRBV7-2 is recombined with TRBJ2-1, with a tentative D gene TRBD2 over 6 matching bases. Sequences were obtained from PBMCs or T cells enriched from blood (not recorded which). The bases read TGTGCCAGCAGCTTTGGGACTTACTCCTACAATGAGCAGTTCTTC. Its translation reads: CASSFGTYSYNEQFF. The CDR3, completed at both ends by the reference TRBV7-2 and TRBJ2-1 genes, gives the full variable domain GAGVSQSPSNKVTEKGKDVELRCDPISGHTALYWYRQSLGQGLEFLIYFQGNSAPDKSGLPSDRFSAERTGGSVSTLTIQRTQQEDSAVYLCASSFGTYSYNEQFFGPGTRLTVL.